Listed below are T cell receptor beta chains from one sample, sequenced in a study of monozygotic twins with inflammatory bowel disease. TCRdb reanalyzed the 5' RACE reads, giving one entry per CDR3 protein sequence and no DNA. In all, the sample yields a few hundred thousand distinct CDR3 sequences. Sequencing was performed on blood. Receptors were obtained from a human donor with ulcerative colitis or Crohn's disease, or a healthy co-twin of an affected twin (not recorded which). The CDR3 runs from the conserved cysteine through the conserved F or W. Fields, in order: V gene, J gene, CDR3 protein.

>TRBV7-2|TRBJ2-5
CASRPSSGSGKTQYF
>TRBV18|TRBJ1-1
CASSPLHRQNTEAFF
>TRBV7-8|TRBJ2-1
CASSLKRTPYNEQFF
>TRBV7-2|TRBJ2-7
CASRQGGTSSEQYF
>TRBV7-2|TRBJ2-2
CASSNRGRFTGELFF
>TRBV5-1|TRBJ2-5
CASSPQGQQETQYF
>TRBV12-3/TRBV12-4|TRBJ2-7
CASSVLGGQINYEQYF
>TRBV9|TRBJ1-6
CASSGNRLSPLHF
>TRBV6-2/TRBV6-3|TRBJ2-7
CASSNSETSGAEQYF
>TRBV25-1|TRBJ2-1
CASSEVGPRRNEQFF